Listed below are T cell receptor beta chains from one sample, sequenced in a study of T cell responses to AZD1222 COVID-19 vaccine. TCRdb's table, derived via immunoSEQ multiplex PCR, lists solely in-frame clones and lacks some. The sample lists about 120,000 clones, roughly 89% occurring once. The material was peripheral blood, obtained on day 0 of AZD1222 vaccination. The receptors stem from an adult in good health. CDR3s include the opening cysteine and the closing phenylalanine or tryptophan. The D gene is left open where the match is weak. Clone size is not always given. Where it is, it says once, few, many or a class for expanded clones.

J gene | D gene | CDR3 length | clone size | V gene | CDR3 protein | CDR3 DNA
TRBJ1-3 | TRBD1 | 17 | . | TRBV7-6 | CASSLRVSMGQWDTIYF | TGTGCCAGCAGCTTAAGAGTTTCTATGGGACAGTGGGACACCATATATTTT
TRBJ1-6 | . | 15 | . | TRBV5-1 | CASSPGGSYNSPLHF | TGCGCCAGCAGCCCTGGGGGGTCCTATAATTCACCCCTCCACTTT
TRBJ2-5 | TRBD2 | 15 | . | TRBV27 | CASSSSGSGMGTQYF | TGTGCCAGCAGTAGTAGCGGGAGCGGGATGGGGACCCAGTACTTC
TRBJ1-1 | . | 17 | few | TRBV6-6 | CASSLKIQGGLGIEAFF | TGTGCCAGCAGTCTAAAGATTCAGGGAGGGTTGGGTATTGAAGCTTTCTTT
TRBJ1-1 | . | 12 | . | TRBV27 | CASGRINTEAFF | TGTGCCAGCGGACGGATAAACACTGAAGCTTTCTTT
TRBJ1-5 | . | 17 | . | TRBV4-2 | CASSQMAAGAGRQPQHF | TGTGCCAGCAGCCAAATGGCGGCAGGGGCTGGAAGACAGCCCCAGCATTTT
TRBJ2-2 | TRBD2 | 15 | few | TRBV9 | CASSVGLADTGELFF | TGTGCCAGCAGCGTAGGTCTAGCGGACACCGGGGAGCTGTTTTTT
TRBJ1-2 | TRBD1 | 16 | . | TRBV5-6 | CASRLRRNGTVYGYTF | TGTGCCAGCAGACTCAGACGAAACGGGACAGTCTATGGCTACACCTTC
TRBJ2-1 | . | 14 | . | TRBV6-5 | CASSYSLGHNEQFF | TGTGCCAGCAGTTACTCCCTAGGACACAATGAGCAGTTCTTC
TRBJ1-2 | TRBD1 | 14 | few | TRBV5-4 | CASSLEVLDRGKTF | TGTGCCAGCAGCTTGGAGGTATTGGACAGGGGCAAAACCTTC
TRBJ2-1 | TRBD2 | 17 | . | TRBV19 | CASSASGGFYSYNEQFF | TGTGCCAGTTCAGCTAGCGGGGGGTTTTACTCCTACAATGAGCAGTTCTTC
TRBJ1-5 | . | 12 | . | TRBV12-3/TRBV12-4 | CASSFGGQPQHF | TGTGCCAGCAGTTTCGGCGGTCAGCCCCAGCATTTT
TRBJ2-7 | . | 12 | . | TRBV7-3 | CASSQYRREQYF | TGTGCCAGCAGCCAATACCGGAGGGAGCAGTACTTC
TRBJ2-7 | TRBD1 | 14 | . | TRBV5-1 | CASSLTGEKYEQYF | TGCGCCAGCAGCCTGACAGGGGAAAAATACGAGCAGTACTTC
TRBJ1-1 | . | 15 | . | TRBV19 | CASSSRTYMNTEAFF | TGTGCCAGTAGTTCGCGGACTTACATGAACACTGAAGCTTTCTTT
TRBJ1-3 | TRBD1 | 13 | . | TRBV19 | CASGRQGGNTIYF | TGTGCCAGCGGGCGACAGGGAGGAAACACCATATATTTT
TRBJ1-5 | . | 16 | . | TRBV19 | CASSMGSYVESQPQHF | TGTGCCAGTAGTATGGGTTCCTATGTTGAATCTCAGCCCCAGCATTTT
TRBJ2-1 | . | 15 | . | TRBV30 | CAWSVDGATYNEQFF | TGTGCCTGGAGTGTAGATGGGGCTACTTACAATGAGCAGTTCTTC
TRBJ1-1 | . | 16 | . | TRBV3-1/TRBV3-2 | CASSQTGPGGATEAFF | TGTGCCAGCAGCCAGACCGGTCCGGGGGGCGCAACTGAAGCTTTCTTT
TRBJ2-1 | . | 19 | . | TRBV27 | CASSPTTGRGAPRPEEQFF | TGTGCCAGCAGTCCGACTACCGGGAGAGGGGCCCCTCGGCCAGAAGAGCAGTTCTTC
TRBJ1-5 | . | 16 | . | TRBV7-7 | CASSPWDINRNQPQHF | TGTGCTAGCAGCCCGTGGGACATTAACCGCAATCAGCCCCAGCATTTT
TRBJ2-7 | . | 13 | . | TRBV5-1 | CASTDPPAREQYF | TGCGCCAGCACAGACCCTCCAGCCAGGGAGCAGTACTTC
TRBJ2-5 | . | 17 | . | TRBV6-1 | CASSVREYGLGGETQYF | TGTGCCAGCAGTGTCCGGGAATACGGCCTCGGAGGGGAGACCCAGTACTTC
TRBJ1-2 | TRBD1 | 14 | . | TRBV27 | CASRRTGGAYGYTF | TGTGCCAGCAGAAGGACAGGGGGCGCTTATGGCTACACCTTC
TRBJ2-7 | . | 15 | . | TRBV27 | CASSLAGRAYYEQYF | TGTGCCAGCAGTTTAGCGGGCAGGGCCTACTACGAGCAGTACTTC
TRBJ2-7 | . | 14 | . | TRBV7-2 | CASSFVGDVYEQYF | TGTGCCAGCAGCTTTGTGGGAGATGTCTACGAGCAGTACTTC
TRBJ2-5 | . | 15 | . | TRBV7-6 | CASSLVGVVLETQYF | TGTGCCAGCAGCTTAGTCGGTGTGGTTCTCGAGACCCAGTACTTC
TRBJ1-2 | TRBD1 | 15 | . | TRBV10-3 | CAISLGQAKNYGYTF | TGTGCCATCAGTCTCGGACAGGCGAAGAACTATGGCTACACCTTC
TRBJ1-2 | . | 12 | . | TRBV23-1 | CARGSPPTGYTF | TGCGCCAGGGGGAGCCCTCCGACAGGCTACACCTTC
TRBJ2-3 | . | 16 | . | TRBV27 | CASSLLGFSSTDTQYF | TGTGCCAGCAGTTTACTGGGCTTTTCTAGCACAGATACGCAGTATTTT
TRBJ1-1 | . | 13 | . | TRBV12-3/TRBV12-4 | CASSLRGGATGPF | TGTGCCAGCAGTTTAAGAGGGGGGGCTACAGGCCCTTTT
TRBJ2-7 | TRBD2 | 13 | . | TRBV6-4 | CASSRDYLGEQYF | TGTGCCAGCAGCCGGGACTACCTCGGGGAGCAGTACTTC
TRBJ2-5 | TRBD1 | 16 | . | TRBV19 | CASSIRGQVAQETQYF | TGTGCCAGTAGTATCCGGGGACAGGTAGCACAAGAGACCCAGTACTTC
TRBJ1-5 | . | 16 | . | TRBV6-2/TRBV6-3 | CASSYTGMGGNQPQHF | TGTGCCAGCAGTTACACAGGGATGGGGGGCAATCAGCCCCAGCATTTT
TRBJ1-2 | . | 14 | . | TRBV3-1/TRBV3-2 | CASSQGGGTYGYTF | TGTGCCAGCAGCCAGGGTGGGGGCACCTATGGCTACACCTTC
TRBJ1-2 | . | 12 | . | TRBV30 | CAWSEEDYGYTF | TGTGCCTGGAGTGAGGAGGACTATGGCTACACCTTC
TRBJ1-2 | . | 16 | . | TRBV19 | CASSIPSGTNLRGYTF | TGTGCCAGTAGTATACCTTCCGGGACAAACCTCCGTGGCTACACCTTC
TRBJ1-5 | . | 12 | few | TRBV10-2 | CASRGGNQPQHF | TGCGCCAGCCGTGGGGGCAATCAGCCCCAGCATTTT
TRBJ1-4 | . | 14 | . | TRBV29-1 | CSVFVLGADEKLFF | TGCAGCGTTTTCGTTTTAGGGGCGGATGAAAAACTGTTTTTT
TRBJ2-1 | . | 13 | . | TRBV6-5 | CASSTGPYNEQFF | TGTGCCAGCAGTACGGGACCCTACAATGAGCAGTTCTTC
TRBJ1-1 | . | 13 | . | TRBV3-1/TRBV3-2 | CASSPLENTEAFF | TGTGCCAGCAGTCCGTTGGAAAACACTGAAGCTTTCTTT
TRBJ1-6 | . | 15 | once | TRBV7-6 | CASSLDPLGNSPLHF | TGTGCCAGCAGCTTAGACCCACTGGGGAATTCACCCCTCCACTTT
TRBJ2-7 | . | 14 | once | TRBV27 | CASSLRHQSYEQYF | TGTGCCAGCAGTTTACGCCACCAATCCTACGAGCAGTACTTC
TRBJ2-4 | . | 14 | . | TRBV11-1 | CASSLGYEGVGQYF | TGTGCCAGCAGCTTGGGATACGAGGGAGTAGGGCAGTACTTC
TRBJ1-1 | TRBD1 | 16 | . | TRBV5-6 | CASSLEGRDRGLEAFF | TGTGCCAGCAGCTTGGAGGGGCGGGACAGGGGTTTGGAAGCTTTCTTT
TRBJ1-1 | . | 13 | . | TRBV7-2 | CASSSRLDTEAFF | TGTGCCAGCAGCTCACGACTGGACACTGAAGCTTTCTTT
TRBJ2-2 | TRBD2 | 16 | . | TRBV25-1 | CASSLAGAGAAGELFF | TGTGCCAGCAGCTTAGCGGGAGCCGGCGCCGCCGGGGAGCTGTTTTTT
TRBJ2-2 | . | 15 | . | TRBV7-9 | CASSRGGPNTGELFF | TGTGCCAGCAGCCGCGGGGGCCCGAACACCGGGGAGCTGTTTTTT
TRBJ1-1 | TRBD1 | 13 | . | TRBV18 | CASSRDRGTEAFF | TGTGCCAGCTCAAGGGACAGGGGAACTGAAGCTTTCTTT
TRBJ1-4 | . | 14 | . | TRBV4-2 | CASNEDATNEKLFF | TGTGCCAGCAACGAGGACGCAACTAATGAAAAACTGTTTTTT
TRBJ2-3 | . | 14 | . | TRBV9 | CASSPMQLPDTQYF | TGTGCCAGCAGCCCTATGCAGTTACCAGATACGCAGTATTTT
TRBJ2-1 | TRBD2 | 15 | . | TRBV6-5 | CASTAGTSGGLEQFF | TGTGCCAGCACAGCCGGGACTAGCGGGGGGCTGGAGCAGTTCTTC
TRBJ1-6 | TRBD1 | 17 | . | TRBV29-1 | CSVATLAGGLSYSPLHF | TGCAGCGTTGCTACCCTAGCAGGGGGCTTAAGTTATTCACCCCTCCACTTT
TRBJ1-1 | . | 14 | . | TRBV21-1 | CASSKHEGLTEAFF | TGTGCCAGCAGCAAACACGAGGGACTCACTGAAGCTTTCTTT
TRBJ1-1 | . | 14 | . | TRBV4-1 | CASSQDVRGTEAFF | TGCGCCAGCAGCCAAGATGTGCGGGGAACTGAAGCTTTCTTT
TRBJ2-1 | . | 13 | . | TRBV10-1 | CASRSSGGGEQFF | TGCGCCAGCAGATCGAGTGGGGGTGGCGAGCAGTTCTTC
TRBJ1-6 | . | 15 | . | TRBV28 | CASSPQTGANSPLHF | TGTGCCAGCAGTCCCCAGACAGGCGCTAATTCACCCCTCCACTTT
TRBJ1-1 | . | 13 | . | TRBV7-2 | CASSYHRDTEAFF | TGTGCCAGCAGCTACCACAGGGATACTGAAGCTTTCTTT
TRBJ2-1 | . | 12 | . | TRBV12-3/TRBV12-4 | CASSLSYNEQFF | TGTGCCAGCAGTTTGTCCTACAATGAGCAGTTCTTC